Following are 16 T cell receptor beta chains from one sample sequenced in a study of OX40 agonist ivuxolimab in advanced cancers. To prepare the library, the immunoSEQ multiplex PCR assay was applied. TCRdb obtained this table from immuneACCESS and retained in-frame rearrangements with V and J assigned. These tables miss some clones; where compared with another copy, unresolved V genes account for less than half of the shortfall, and the remainder is unexplained. The sample table records roughly 64,000 clones; approximately 84% of these occur just once. 9.8% of the sample goes to the ten largest clones. The specimen was CD4+ or CD8+ T cells sorted from blood, collected in a trial of the OX40 agonist ivuxolimab. These TCRs come from an adult with an advanced solid tumor such as melanoma, head and neck, liver or kidney cancer.

V gene TRBV11-3 combines with J gene TRBJ2-3; D is perhaps TRBD1 (6 bases). Germline lookup yields CDR1 SGHNT and CDR2 YENEEA. The CDR3 has 15 amino acids. V was shortened by 4 bases and J by 2 bases, with 13 bases between the two germline ends. This chain's CDR3 is CASSSRTAHTDTQYF. CDR3 sequence (DNA): TGTGCCAGCAGCTCCCGGACAGCCCACACAGATACGCAGTATTTT.

The V gene is TRBV14, the J gene TRBJ2-5, with 8 bases matching TRBD2. This CDR3 region has 18 residues. V gave up 0 bases and J gave up 1 base; unmatched junction bases: 10. Per the germline V gene, CDR1 is SGHDN and CDR2 is FVKESK. The CDR3 DNA reads as TGTGCCAGCAGCCAAGATCCTTTCCAGCGGGGGTTCCAAGAGACCCAGTACTTC. Its protein product is CASSQDPFQRGFQETQYF.

The chain joins TRBV7-2 to TRBJ1-3; a weak D match, TRBD1 (5 bases). The germline V gene has CDR1 SGHTA and CDR2 FQGNSA. The ends were cut back, 6 bases at V and 0 bases at J, with 12 bases in the middle. There are 15 residues in the CDR3. The DNA of the CDR3 is TGTGCCAGCAGAAGTCAGGGCTTCTCTGGAAACACCATATATTTT. Residues: CASRSQGFSGNTIYF.

This sequence joins TRBV5-1 and TRBJ1-3; D remains unclear. CDR1 and CDR2 (germline): SGHRS, YFSETQ. CDR3 length equals 18 residues. Deletions cut 1 base from V and 0 bases from J, with 17 bases between. As DNA, the CDR3 is TGCGCCAGCAGCTTGTTTAGGGTCGACGGGAGCTCTGGAAACACCATATATTTT. This sequence encodes CASSLFRVDGSSGNTIYF.

The CDR3 DNA reads TGTGCCAGCAGCTTAGACAGGGGGTTTGACTATGGCTACACCTTC. Protein sequence: CASSLDRGFDYGYTF. The J gene is TRBJ1-2, the V gene TRBV7-2, with 8 bases that match TRBD1. There are 15 residues in the CDR3. Trimming removed 1 base from V and 3 bases from J; junction bases left unmatched: 4. Per germline, CDR1 SGHTA and CDR2 FQGNSA.

V gene TRBV18 combines with J gene TRBJ1-1, with 9 bases that match TRBD1. The V and J ends lost 6 bases and 2 bases, in that order; junction bases with no gene match: 7. Germline-derived CDR1 and CDR2 are KGHSH and LQKENI. The CDR3 is 15 amino acids. In DNA form, the CDR3 reads TGTGCCAGCTCGCCGGGACAGGGCCTTAACACTGAAGCTTTCTTT. This gives the protein CASSPGQGLNTEAFF.

The chain carries TRBV27 and TRBJ1-4; D gene ambiguous. The CDR3 loop spans 12 amino acids. Trimming cost V 4 bases and J 10 bases, with 10 bases left between them. CDR1 is MNHEY and CDR2 is SMNVEV in the germline V gene (reference sequence). The CDR3, as DNA: TGTGCCAGCAGTTCAGCACTGGGAAAACTGTTTTTT. This encodes CASSSALGKLFF.

The chain links TRBV29-1 to TRBJ2-1, with 7 positions matching TRBD2. The CDR3 length is 15 residues. V lost 1 base and J lost 4; bases outside the gene matches: 7. Looked up from germline, CDR1 is SQVTM and CDR2 is ANQGSEA. The CDR3, as DNA: TGCAGCGTTGAAGGGGCGGGGAGGGGTTACAATGAGCAGTTCTTC. It specifies CSVEGAGRGYNEQFF.

The chain is built from TRBV5-1 and TRBJ2-3, with TRBD2 matching over 11 bases. Trimming cost V 0 bases and J 4 bases; bases outside gene matches: 13. The CDR3 has 19 amino acids. The V gene's germline CDR1 is SGHRS and CDR2 YFSETQ. The CDR3 loop reads CASSLARTSGLVPPDTQYF. CDR3 DNA sequence: TGCGCCAGCAGCTTGGCCAGGACTAGCGGGCTGGTTCCCCCAGATACGCAGTATTTT. Based on the CDR3 plus reference TRBV5-1 and TRBJ2-3, the full variable domain is KAGVTQTPRYLIKTRGQQVTLSCSPISGHRSVSWYQQTPGQGLQFLFEYFSETQRNKGNFPGRFSGRQFSNSRSEMNVSTLELGDSALYLCASSLARTSGLVPPDTQYFGPGTRLTVL.

The CDR3: CASGQGNGYTF. CDR3 sequence (DNA): TGTGCCAGTGGACAGGGGAATGGCTACACCTTC. The chain employs TRBV2 and TRBJ1-2; TRBD1 matches 9 bases. V was pared by 9 bases and J by 6 bases, with 2 bases of the junction left unmatched. The CDR3 extends over 11 amino acids. Germline V gene data show CDR1 as SNHLY and CDR2 as FYNNEI.

CDR3 bases: TGTGCCAGCAGAGACCGGGACAGGGGCTACGAGCAGTACTTC. Translated: CASRDRDRGYEQYF. The chain combines TRBV2 with TRBJ2-7, with 10 bases aligning to TRBD1. This CDR3 contains 14 residues. Germline assignment: CDR1 SNHLY and CDR2 FYNNEI. V trimming: 6 bases; J trimming: 3 bases; junction bases outside the gene matches: 5.

This chain joins TRBV7-9 and TRBJ1-1, with D unresolved. The CDR3 is made up of 14 amino acids. Trimming removed 1 base at V and 1 base at J, with 7 bases between. Germline CDR1 and CDR2: SEHNR and FQNEAQ (reference sequence). This CDR3 is CASSLGQANTEAFF. The CDR3 DNA follows: TGTGCCAGCAGCTTAGGGCAGGCGAACACTGAAGCTTTCTTT. The full variable domain, its missing parts supplied by reference TRBV7-9 and TRBJ1-1, is DTGVSQNPRHKITKRGQNVTFRCDPISEHNRLYWYRQTLGQGPEFLTYFQNEAQLEKSRLLSDRFSAERPKGSFSTLEIQRTEQGDSAMYLCASSLGQANTEAFFGQGTRLTVV.

This chain joins TRBV28 and TRBJ1-5; 12 bases fit TRBD1. Germline-derived CDR1 and CDR2 are MDHEN and SYDVKM. The CDR3 is 18 amino acids. The V gene end was trimmed by 5 bases and the J gene end by 0 bases; junction bases not matched to a gene: 8. CDR3 sequence (DNA): TGTGCCAGCAGTGGGGGACAGGGGGCCCTCCGTAGCAATCAGCCCCAGCATTTT. Translating it yields CASSGGQGALRSNQPQHF.

The rearrangement uses TRBV30 and TRBJ1-4; D remains unclear. This CDR3 is built from 13 residues. Between the trimmed V and J ends, which lost 2 bases and 4 bases, there was a span of 8 bases. Germline CDR1 is GTSNPN and CDR2 is SVGIG (reference sequence). This chain's CDR3 is CAWSTVFNEKLFF. The CDR3 bases are TGTGCCTGGAGTACAGTCTTTAATGAAAAACTGTTTTTT.

In its sample, this clone was seen a few times. V is TRBV18 and J is TRBJ1-2; 7 bases are a match to TRBD1. Germline CDR1 and CDR2: KGHSH and LQKENI. V trimming: 5 bases; J trimming: 7 bases; junction bases outside the gene matches: 13. The CDR3 has 15 residues. The CDR3 DNA sequence: TGTGCCAGCTCAGAATGGACAGGTGAACTGCCTGGCTACACCTTC. Translation: CASSEWTGELPGYTF.

The V call is TRBV2, the J call TRBJ2-3; the D gene is possibly TRBD2 (6 bases). Per germline, CDR1 SNHLY and CDR2 FYNNEI. The ends were cut back, 6 bases at V and 5 bases at J, with 15 bases in the middle. The CDR3 is made up of 14 amino acids. The CDR3 reads CASRKEGRGDTQYF. CDR3 nucleotide sequence: TGTGCCAGCAGGAAGGAAGGGCGGGGAGATACGCAGTATTTT.